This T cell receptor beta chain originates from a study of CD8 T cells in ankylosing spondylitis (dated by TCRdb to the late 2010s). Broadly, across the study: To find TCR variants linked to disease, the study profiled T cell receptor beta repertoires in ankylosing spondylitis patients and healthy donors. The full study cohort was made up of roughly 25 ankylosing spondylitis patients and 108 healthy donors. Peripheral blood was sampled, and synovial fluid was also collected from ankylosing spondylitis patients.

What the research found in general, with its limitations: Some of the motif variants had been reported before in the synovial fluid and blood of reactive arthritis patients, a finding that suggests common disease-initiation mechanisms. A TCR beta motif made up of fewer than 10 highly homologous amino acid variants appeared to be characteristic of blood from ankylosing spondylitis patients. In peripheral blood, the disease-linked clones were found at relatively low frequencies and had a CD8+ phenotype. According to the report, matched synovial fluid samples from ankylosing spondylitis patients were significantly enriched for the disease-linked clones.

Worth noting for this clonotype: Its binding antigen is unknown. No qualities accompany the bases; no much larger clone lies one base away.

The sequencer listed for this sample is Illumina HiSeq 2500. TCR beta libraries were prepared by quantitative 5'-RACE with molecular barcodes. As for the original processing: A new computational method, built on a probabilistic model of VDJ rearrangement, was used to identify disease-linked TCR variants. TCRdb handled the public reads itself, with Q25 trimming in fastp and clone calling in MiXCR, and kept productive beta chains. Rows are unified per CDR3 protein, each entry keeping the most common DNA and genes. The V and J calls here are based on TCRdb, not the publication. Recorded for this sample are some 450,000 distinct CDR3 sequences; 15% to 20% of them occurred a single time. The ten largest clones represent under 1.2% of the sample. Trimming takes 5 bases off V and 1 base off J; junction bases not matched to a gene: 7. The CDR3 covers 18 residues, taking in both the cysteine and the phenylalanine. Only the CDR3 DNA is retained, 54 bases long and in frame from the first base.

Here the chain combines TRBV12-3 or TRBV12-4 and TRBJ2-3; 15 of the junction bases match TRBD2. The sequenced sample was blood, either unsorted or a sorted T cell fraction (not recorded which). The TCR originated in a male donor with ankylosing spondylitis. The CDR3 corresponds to CASSIGTSGRIGTDTQYF. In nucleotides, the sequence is TGTGCCAGCAGTATCGGGACTAGCGGGAGGATTGGCACAGATACGCAGTATTTT.